This TCR beta chain was identified in a study of control samples from healthy donors and cancer patients. After removal of 3 bases from V and 1 base from J, the junction contained 5 bases not matched to a gene. The CDR3 has 18 amino acids. Germline V gives CDR1 LNHDA, CDR2 SQIVND (reference sequence). The table came from immunoSEQ multiplex PCR; TCRdb's copy has only in-frame clones and leaves some out. The repertoire holds roughly 130,000 clones, with about 93% as singletons. This TCR was sampled from a man in his forties or fifties with head and neck cancer. The chain combines TRBV19 with TRBJ2-1; 14 positions agree with TRBD2. The sequenced material came from PBMCs. CDR3 loop: CASSMTSGGAGSYNEQFF. CDR3 bases: TGTGCCAGTAGTATGACTAGCGGGGGGGCCGGGTCCTACAATGAGCAGTTCTTC.